The rows below give T cell receptor beta chains drawn from one sample of a study of blood T cell repertoires in COVID-19. The repertoire was sequenced with immunoSEQ multiplex PCR; TCRdb's copy has only in-frame clones and lacks some. This sample has tens of thousands of clones, with approximately 80% found just once. Sequenced sample: peripheral blood. All receptors come from a human donor in a cohort sampled during active COVID-19. CDR3s include the opening cysteine and the closing phenylalanine or tryptophan. D genes are given only for firm matches. The listing skips clone size in some rows; elsewhere it reads once, few, many or a size class.

d_call: NA; clone_size: NA; j_call: TRBJ2-1; v_call: TRBV19; cdr3_aa: CASSSPDNNKQQFF; cdr3_nt: TGTGCCAGTAGTTCCCCGGACAATAACAAACAGCAGTTCTTC
d_call: TRBD1; clone_size: NA; j_call: TRBJ1-2; v_call: TRBV6-6; cdr3_aa: CASSPRGSLSGYTF; cdr3_nt: TGTGCCAGCAGTCCCAGGGGGTCCTTATCGGGCTACACCTTC
d_call: TRBD1; clone_size: NA; j_call: TRBJ1-6; v_call: TRBV10-3; cdr3_aa: CAISFQGASSPLHF; cdr3_nt: TGTGCCATCAGTTTCCAGGGGGCTAGTTCACCCCTCCACTTT
d_call: TRBD1; clone_size: once; j_call: TRBJ2-7; v_call: TRBV6-6; cdr3_aa: CASSTLKGAEQYF; cdr3_nt: TGTGCCAGCAGCACCCTTAAGGGGGCCGAGCAGTACTTC
d_call: NA; clone_size: once; j_call: TRBJ2-7; v_call: TRBV7-4; cdr3_aa: CASSLTFGGLPSYEQYF; cdr3_nt: TGTGCCAGCAGCCTTACTTTCGGGGGACTCCCCTCCTACGAGCAGTACTTC
d_call: TRBD1; clone_size: NA; j_call: TRBJ1-5; v_call: TRBV19; cdr3_aa: CASREVGQSSNQPQHF; cdr3_nt: TGTGCCAGTAGGGAAGTGGGACAGTCGAGCAATCAGCCCCAGCATTTT
d_call: NA; clone_size: NA; j_call: TRBJ1-6; v_call: TRBV14; cdr3_aa: CASSQGGGSPLHF; cdr3_nt: TGTGCCAGCAGCCAAGGAGGTGGTTCACCCCTCCACTTT
d_call: NA; clone_size: once; j_call: TRBJ1-3; v_call: TRBV5-1; cdr3_aa: CASSLEGPGVLGGNTIYF; cdr3_nt: TGCGCCAGCAGCTTGGAGGGGCCAGGAGTTTTAGGAGGAAACACCATATATTTT
d_call: NA; clone_size: NA; j_call: TRBJ2-1; v_call: TRBV11-2; cdr3_aa: CASSLGLQDGGREQFF; cdr3_nt: TGTGCCAGCAGCTTAGGTTTACAAGACGGAGGACGAGAGCAGTTCTTC
d_call: TRBD2; clone_size: NA; j_call: TRBJ2-7; v_call: TRBV5-6; cdr3_aa: CASSLAHGTSFYEQYF; cdr3_nt: TGTGCCAGCAGCTTGGCTCACGGGACTAGCTTCTACGAGCAGTACTTC
d_call: NA; clone_size: few; j_call: TRBJ2-4; v_call: TRBV24-1; cdr3_aa: CATTQDTKNIQYF; cdr3_nt: TGTGCCACCACACAGGATACCAAAAACATTCAGTACTTC
d_call: NA; clone_size: NA; j_call: TRBJ1-5; v_call: TRBV9; cdr3_aa: CASSPTGNGNQPQHF; cdr3_nt: TGTGCCAGCAGCCCAACAGGAAACGGCAATCAGCCCCAGCATTTT
d_call: TRBD2; clone_size: NA; j_call: TRBJ2-3; v_call: TRBV29-1; cdr3_aa: CSGLTSGGDTQYF; cdr3_nt: TGCAGCGGACTGACTAGCGGGGGGGATACGCAGTATTTT
d_call: NA; clone_size: few; j_call: TRBJ2-7; v_call: TRBV29-1; cdr3_aa: CSVVDRTYEQYF; cdr3_nt: TGCAGCGTTGTTGACAGAACCTACGAGCAGTACTTC
d_call: NA; clone_size: NA; j_call: TRBJ2-7; v_call: TRBV10-3; cdr3_aa: CAISGAGQSSVYF; cdr3_nt: TGTGCCATCAGTGGAGCAGGACAGTCCTCAGTGTACTTC
d_call: NA; clone_size: NA; j_call: TRBJ2-4; v_call: TRBV18; cdr3_aa: CASSPVLAEDIQYF; cdr3_nt: TGTGCCAGCTCACCGGTGCTAGCCGAGGACATTCAGTACTTC
d_call: NA; clone_size: NA; j_call: TRBJ2-3; v_call: TRBV25-1; cdr3_aa: CASSPHGSADTQYF; cdr3_nt: TGTGCCAGCAGCCCTCATGGCAGCGCAGATACGCAGTATTTT
d_call: NA; clone_size: NA; j_call: TRBJ1-5; v_call: TRBV28; cdr3_aa: CASSLGGKYQPQHF; cdr3_nt: TGTGCCAGCAGTTTAGGGGGGAAGTATCAGCCCCAGCATTTT
d_call: NA; clone_size: NA; j_call: TRBJ2-3; v_call: TRBV5-1; cdr3_aa: CASSLQGTDTQYF; cdr3_nt: TGCGCCAGCAGCTTACAGGGCACAGATACGCAGTATTTT
d_call: TRBD2; clone_size: NA; j_call: TRBJ2-1; v_call: TRBV6-5; cdr3_aa: CASRWTSGSHNEQFF; cdr3_nt: TGTGCCAGCAGATGGACTAGCGGGAGTCACAATGAGCAGTTCTTC
d_call: NA; clone_size: NA; j_call: TRBJ1-2; v_call: TRBV19; cdr3_aa: CASSTRGGQGYGYTF; cdr3_nt: TGTGCCAGTAGTACCCGGGGAGGGCAGGGCTATGGCTACACCTTC
d_call: NA; clone_size: NA; j_call: TRBJ2-2; v_call: TRBV7-2; cdr3_aa: CASRPGGGGLTGELFF; cdr3_nt: TGTGCCAGCAGACCCGGAGGAGGGGGCCTCACCGGGGAGCTGTTTTTT
d_call: TRBD1; clone_size: NA; j_call: TRBJ2-6; v_call: TRBV2; cdr3_aa: CASSVGTGASGANVLTF; cdr3_nt: TGTGCCAGCAGTGTCGGGACAGGGGCCTCTGGGGCCAACGTCCTGACTTTC
d_call: NA; clone_size: NA; j_call: TRBJ2-3; v_call: TRBV10-2; cdr3_aa: CASSARRDTQYF; cdr3_nt: TGCGCCAGCAGCGCCCGGAGAGATACGCAGTATTTT
d_call: TRBD2; clone_size: NA; j_call: TRBJ2-5; v_call: TRBV5-4; cdr3_aa: CASSKAGTRYQETQYF; cdr3_nt: TGTGCCAGCAGCAAGGCCGGGACTAGATACCAAGAGACCCAGTACTTC
d_call: NA; clone_size: once; j_call: TRBJ2-7; v_call: TRBV7-6; cdr3_aa: CASSLARAGQSGEQYF; cdr3_nt: TGTGCCAGCAGCTTAGCGCGGGCGGGCCAGTCGGGCGAGCAGTACTTC
d_call: TRBD1; clone_size: NA; j_call: TRBJ2-2; v_call: TRBV29-1; cdr3_aa: CSVYTGVDGELFF; cdr3_nt: TGCAGCGTCTACACAGGGGTAGACGGGGAGCTGTTTTTT
d_call: NA; clone_size: NA; j_call: TRBJ2-3; v_call: TRBV30; cdr3_aa: CAWSVLQAYTDTQYF; cdr3_nt: TGTGCCTGGAGTGTACTTCAGGCCTACACAGATACGCAGTATTTT